The clone carrying this T cell receptor beta chain was recorded a few times. Its specificity is not known. This specimen belongs to a study of beta chain features in type 1 diabetes. What was sequenced were expressed TCRB transcripts, since all of the isolated RNA had been reverse transcribed. Naive, central memory and regulatory T cell samples came to a mean of approximately 3.6 million reads. Sequencing was performed with immunoSEQ multiplex PCR; in TCRdb, only in-frame clones are kept and a portion is missing. The sample lists about 650,000 clones; 12% were seen once. Germline V lookup: CDR1 SNHLY, CDR2 FYNNEI. This CDR3 region has 16 residues. Trimming stripped 0 bases from V and 1 base from J, with 12 bases between. Cells sorted by CD45RO/CCR7/CD25/CD127/CD95/CD27 comprised CD4+ naive, central memory, regulatory and stem cell-like memory cells. General study results and limits: The naive, central memory and Treg TCRB repertoires of patients appeared to be more similar to one another than those of healthy donors. Significant though moderate, a shortening of TCRB CDR3s appeared in all four CD4+ subsets of Type 1 diabetes patients. Whatever favoring of shorter templates PCR might show would apply equally to patients and controls.

The rearrangement joins TRBV2 to TRBJ1-2; no clear D gene. The sequence came from a man aged 30 to 45 with type 1 diabetes. Sequencing used naive CD4+ T cells from blood. The CDR3 loop is CASSEASSFSNYGYTF. The CDR3 region has the DNA TGTGCCAGCAGTGAAGCCTCGTCTTTCAGTAACTATGGCTACACCTTC.